A selection of T cell receptor beta chains follows, all from one sample in a study of blood T cell repertoires in COVID-19. Method: immunoSEQ multiplex PCR; TCRdb's copy keeps in-frame clones and lacks some. The repertoire holds some 220,000 clones, with roughly 85% as singletons. Sequencing was done on a sample of peripheral blood. Every receptor here comes from a man in his fifties with COVID-19, enrolled during active disease. CDR3s include the opening cysteine and the closing phenylalanine or tryptophan. A D gene is named only where the DNA matches it firmly. Clone size, where shown, is once, few, many, or a class for clones that have expanded.

CDR3aa: CASSLTGSTDTQYF
CDR3nt: TGTGCCAGCAGCTTAACAGGCAGCACAGATACGCAGTATTTT
abundance: -
len: 14
v_gene: TRBV7-9
d_gene: -
j_gene: TRBJ2-3

CDR3aa: CASSLGQGANTGELFF
CDR3nt: TGCGCCAGCAGCTTGGGACAGGGGGCTAACACCGGGGAGCTGTTTTTT
abundance: -
len: 16
v_gene: TRBV5-1
d_gene: TRBD1
j_gene: TRBJ2-2

CDR3aa: CASSLVAGVYEAFF
CDR3nt: TGTGCCAGCAGCTTAGTGGCAGGGGTCTATGAAGCTTTCTTT
abundance: -
len: 14
v_gene: TRBV11-2
d_gene: -
j_gene: TRBJ1-1

CDR3aa: CASSVGGEYNSPLHF
CDR3nt: TGTGCCAGCAGCGTAGGGGGCGAGTATAATTCACCCCTCCACTTT
abundance: -
len: 15
v_gene: TRBV9
d_gene: -
j_gene: TRBJ1-6

CDR3aa: CSVGTGRSYGYTF
CDR3nt: TGCAGCGTTGGTACAGGCAGGAGCTATGGCTACACCTTC
abundance: few
len: 13
v_gene: TRBV29-1
d_gene: -
j_gene: TRBJ1-2

CDR3aa: CASSVQAGYTF
CDR3nt: TGTGCCAGCAGTGTACAGGCTGGCTACACCTTC
abundance: -
len: 11
v_gene: TRBV2
d_gene: -
j_gene: TRBJ1-2

CDR3aa: CSVKRDRARVNTEAFF
CDR3nt: TGCAGCGTTAAGCGGGACAGGGCCAGAGTGAACACTGAAGCTTTCTTT
abundance: -
len: 16
v_gene: TRBV29-1
d_gene: TRBD1
j_gene: TRBJ1-1

CDR3aa: CASSLDSGTSGGIQYF
CDR3nt: TGTGCCAGCAGCTTAGATTCTGGGACTAGCGGGGGGATCCAGTATTTT
abundance: few
len: 16
v_gene: TRBV7-2
d_gene: TRBD2
j_gene: TRBJ2-3

CDR3aa: CASSLVSSYEQYF
CDR3nt: TGTGCCAGCAGCTTAGTGAGCTCCTACGAGCAGTACTTC
abundance: -
len: 13
v_gene: TRBV7-2
d_gene: -
j_gene: TRBJ2-7

CDR3aa: CASSMTGQQESNQPQHF
CDR3nt: TGTGCCAGTAGCATGACGGGACAGCAAGAAAGCAATCAGCCCCAGCATTTT
abundance: -
len: 17
v_gene: TRBV19
d_gene: TRBD1
j_gene: TRBJ1-5

CDR3aa: CASSYKGASENEQFF
CDR3nt: TGTGCCAGCAGTTACAAGGGGGCGAGTGAAAATGAGCAGTTCTTC
abundance: -
len: 15
v_gene: TRBV6-5
d_gene: TRBD1
j_gene: TRBJ2-1

CDR3aa: CASSLEVASYEQYF
CDR3nt: TGTGCCAGCAGCTTAGAGGTAGCGTCCTACGAGCAGTACTTC
abundance: once
len: 14
v_gene: TRBV7-8
d_gene: -
j_gene: TRBJ2-7

CDR3aa: CASSGDRGAQSGNQPQHF
CDR3nt: TGTGCCAGCAGTGGGGACAGGGGGGCTCAGTCTGGCAATCAGCCCCAGCATTTT
abundance: -
len: 18
v_gene: TRBV6-1
d_gene: TRBD1
j_gene: TRBJ1-5

CDR3aa: CASSQGLAGNEQFF
CDR3nt: TGTGCCAGCAGCCAGGGACTAGCGGGAAATGAGCAGTTCTTC
abundance: -
len: 14
v_gene: TRBV3-1/TRBV3-2
d_gene: TRBD2
j_gene: TRBJ2-1

CDR3aa: CASRGGFSSDTQYF
CDR3nt: TGTGCCAGCCGGGGGGGCTTTAGCTCAGATACGCAGTATTTT
abundance: -
len: 14
v_gene: TRBV2
d_gene: TRBD2
j_gene: TRBJ2-3

CDR3aa: CASSVEANSPLHF
CDR3nt: TGTGCCAGCAGCGTAGAAGCAAATTCACCCCTCCACTTT
abundance: once
len: 13
v_gene: TRBV9
d_gene: -
j_gene: TRBJ1-6

CDR3aa: CASSLGPSGGLEQYF
CDR3nt: TGCGCCAGCAGCTTGGGTCCTAGCGGGGGTCTCGAGCAGTACTTC
abundance: -
len: 15
v_gene: TRBV5-1
d_gene: TRBD2
j_gene: TRBJ2-7

CDR3aa: CASSSARDTGELFF
CDR3nt: TGTGCCAGCAGCTCCGCGAGGGACACCGGGGAGCTGTTTTTT
abundance: -
len: 14
v_gene: TRBV5-4
d_gene: -
j_gene: TRBJ2-2

CDR3aa: CASSLGGTSNYNEQFF
CDR3nt: TGTGCCAGCAGTTTGGGTGGGACATCTAACTACAATGAGCAGTTCTTC
abundance: -
len: 16
v_gene: TRBV28
d_gene: -
j_gene: TRBJ2-1

CDR3aa: CASNFRGDTEAFF
CDR3nt: TGTGCCAGTAATTTTCGAGGTGACACTGAAGCTTTCTTT
abundance: once
len: 13
v_gene: TRBV19
d_gene: -
j_gene: TRBJ1-1

CDR3aa: CASSLVPGEQYF
CDR3nt: TGTGCCAGCAGCTTAGTGCCAGGGGAACAGTACTTC
abundance: -
len: 12
v_gene: TRBV7-2
d_gene: -
j_gene: TRBJ2-7

CDR3aa: CASSRQGYEQYF
CDR3nt: TGTGCCAGCAGCCGACAGGGCTACGAGCAGTACTTC
abundance: -
len: 12
v_gene: TRBV7-8
d_gene: TRBD1
j_gene: TRBJ2-7

CDR3aa: CASSGQTSYNSPLHF
CDR3nt: TGTGCCAGCAGTGGACAGACCTCCTATAATTCACCCCTCCACTTT
abundance: -
len: 15
v_gene: TRBV2
d_gene: -
j_gene: TRBJ1-6

CDR3aa: CASSLTSGGDTQYF
CDR3nt: TGTGCCAGCAGTCTCACTAGCGGTGGGGATACGCAGTATTTT
abundance: -
len: 14
v_gene: TRBV3-1/TRBV3-2
d_gene: TRBD2
j_gene: TRBJ2-3

CDR3aa: CASSQRHRDRVNTEAFF
CDR3nt: TGTGCCAGCAGCCAAAGACACCGGGACAGGGTCAACACTGAAGCTTTCTTT
abundance: -
len: 17
v_gene: TRBV7-8
d_gene: TRBD1
j_gene: TRBJ1-1

CDR3aa: CASSARGGSQETQYF
CDR3nt: TGTGCCAGCAGCGCCCGGGGGGGGTCCCAAGAGACCCAGTACTTC
abundance: -
len: 15
v_gene: TRBV9
d_gene: TRBD2
j_gene: TRBJ2-5

CDR3aa: CASSPGQGATGELFF
CDR3nt: TGTGCCAGCAGCCCAGGACAGGGTGCCACCGGGGAGCTGTTTTTT
abundance: -
len: 15
v_gene: TRBV5-4
d_gene: TRBD1
j_gene: TRBJ2-2

CDR3aa: CASSRPTGANTGELFF
CDR3nt: TGTGCCAGCAGCCGCCCCACAGGGGCGAACACCGGGGAGCTGTTTTTT
abundance: -
len: 16
v_gene: TRBV11-3
d_gene: TRBD1
j_gene: TRBJ2-2

CDR3aa: CASSGRRNNSPLHF
CDR3nt: TGTGCCAGCAGTGGGAGACGGAATAATTCACCCCTCCACTTT
abundance: -
len: 14
v_gene: TRBV6-2/TRBV6-3
d_gene: -
j_gene: TRBJ1-6

CDR3aa: CASSRREGANEKLFF
CDR3nt: TGTGCCAGCAGCCGAAGGGAGGGGGCTAATGAAAAACTGTTTTTT
abundance: few
len: 15
v_gene: TRBV3-1/TRBV3-2
d_gene: -
j_gene: TRBJ1-4

CDR3aa: CASSFTGTGELHEQYF
CDR3nt: TGTGCCAGTAGTTTCACCGGGACAGGGGAACTCCACGAGCAGTACTTC
abundance: -
len: 16
v_gene: TRBV19
d_gene: TRBD1
j_gene: TRBJ2-7

CDR3aa: CASSASTNQPQHF
CDR3nt: TGTGCCAGCAGCGCGTCCACCAATCAGCCCCAGCATTTT
abundance: once
len: 13
v_gene: TRBV11-2
d_gene: -
j_gene: TRBJ1-5

CDR3aa: CASSFGRNSGYTF
CDR3nt: TGTGCCAGCAGTTTTGGCCGAAATTCGGGCTACACCTTC
abundance: -
len: 13
v_gene: TRBV27
d_gene: -
j_gene: TRBJ1-2

CDR3aa: CASSPPSSYEQYF
CDR3nt: TGTGCCAGCTCACCCCCGAGCTCCTACGAGCAGTACTTC
abundance: -
len: 13
v_gene: TRBV18
d_gene: -
j_gene: TRBJ2-7

CDR3aa: CASSVGRGQPQHF
CDR3nt: TGTGCCAGCAGCGTTGGGCGGGGGCAGCCCCAGCATTTT
abundance: -
len: 13
v_gene: TRBV6-5
d_gene: -
j_gene: TRBJ1-5

CDR3aa: CASSKTSGGAGEQFF
CDR3nt: TGTGCCAGCAGCAAGACTAGCGGGGGGGCGGGTGAGCAGTTCTTC
abundance: once
len: 15
v_gene: TRBV11-3
d_gene: TRBD2
j_gene: TRBJ2-1

CDR3aa: CASSSAGGKYEQYF
CDR3nt: TGTGCCAGCAGCTCGGCGGGGGGGAAGTACGAGCAGTACTTC
abundance: -
len: 14
v_gene: TRBV7-2
d_gene: TRBD2
j_gene: TRBJ2-7

CDR3aa: CASSLGTVYEQYF
CDR3nt: TGTGCCAGCAGTTTGGGCACCGTATACGAGCAGTACTTC
abundance: -
len: 13
v_gene: TRBV27
d_gene: -
j_gene: TRBJ2-7

CDR3aa: CASSQGGTVYGYTF
CDR3nt: TGTGCCAGCAGCCAAGGGGGGACAGTCTATGGCTACACCTTC
abundance: -
len: 14
v_gene: TRBV4-2
d_gene: TRBD1
j_gene: TRBJ1-2

CDR3aa: CASSRSTMSGEAFF
CDR3nt: TGTGCCAGCAGCCGAAGCACAATGAGCGGTGAAGCTTTCTTT
abundance: once
len: 14
v_gene: TRBV14
d_gene: -
j_gene: TRBJ1-1

CDR3aa: CASSVAGTQDYNEQFF
CDR3nt: TGTGCCAGCAGCGTCGCCGGGACACAAGACTACAATGAGCAGTTCTTC
abundance: -
len: 16
v_gene: TRBV7-2
d_gene: -
j_gene: TRBJ2-1

CDR3aa: CASSHGKETQYF
CDR3nt: TGTGCCAGCAGCCACGGGAAAGAGACCCAGTACTTC
abundance: -
len: 12
v_gene: TRBV7-8
d_gene: -
j_gene: TRBJ2-5

CDR3aa: CAWSLRGALNTEAFF
CDR3nt: TGTGCCTGGAGTCTACGGGGGGCTCTGAACACTGAAGCTTTCTTT
abundance: -
len: 15
v_gene: TRBV30
d_gene: -
j_gene: TRBJ1-1

CDR3aa: CAWGDRGPEAFF
CDR3nt: TGTGCCTGGGGGGACAGGGGGCCTGAAGCTTTCTTT
abundance: -
len: 12
v_gene: TRBV30
d_gene: TRBD1
j_gene: TRBJ1-1

CDR3aa: CASSYYPGTGELFF
CDR3nt: TGTGCCAGCAGTTACTACCCGGGGACCGGGGAGCTGTTTTTT
abundance: -
len: 14
v_gene: TRBV6-6
d_gene: -
j_gene: TRBJ2-2

CDR3aa: CASSHGPGGLNEQFF
CDR3nt: TGTGCCAGCAGCCATGGTCCGGGGGGGCTGAATGAGCAGTTCTTC
abundance: -
len: 15
v_gene: TRBV3-1/TRBV3-2
d_gene: TRBD2
j_gene: TRBJ2-1

CDR3aa: CASMRDSTDTQYF
CDR3nt: TGTGCCAGCATGCGGGATAGCACAGATACGCAGTATTTT
abundance: -
len: 13
v_gene: TRBV9
d_gene: -
j_gene: TRBJ2-3

CDR3aa: CAINGGDTQYF
CDR3nt: TGTGCCATCAACGGGGGAGATACGCAGTATTTT
abundance: -
len: 11
v_gene: TRBV10-3
d_gene: -
j_gene: TRBJ2-3

CDR3aa: CASSAGTGPYEQYF
CDR3nt: TGCGCCAGCAGCGCCGGGACAGGTCCCTACGAGCAGTACTTC
abundance: -
len: 14
v_gene: TRBV10-1
d_gene: TRBD1
j_gene: TRBJ2-7

CDR3aa: CATSRDQSLYADTQYF
CDR3nt: TGTGCCACCAGCAGAGATCAGTCTCTTTACGCAGATACGCAGTATTTT
abundance: few
len: 16
v_gene: TRBV15
d_gene: -
j_gene: TRBJ2-3

CDR3aa: CAWTSGIFYEQYF
CDR3nt: TGTGCCTGGACTAGCGGGATTTTCTACGAGCAGTACTTC
abundance: -
len: 13
v_gene: TRBV30
d_gene: TRBD2
j_gene: TRBJ2-7

CDR3aa: CASSLAGTSYGNEQFF
CDR3nt: TGCGCCAGCAGCTTGGCCGGGACTTCATATGGCAATGAGCAGTTCTTC
abundance: -
len: 16
v_gene: TRBV5-1
d_gene: -
j_gene: TRBJ2-1

CDR3aa: CASSLGQAKDTQYF
CDR3nt: TGCGCCAGCAGCCTGGGACAGGCGAAAGATACGCAGTATTTT
abundance: -
len: 14
v_gene: TRBV5-1
d_gene: TRBD1
j_gene: TRBJ2-3